The source of this T cell receptor (beta chain) is a study of T cell changes during pregnancy in multiple sclerosis (dated by TCRdb to between 2018 and 2021). Turning to the overall study: The study looked at changes in the T cell repertoire across pregnancy in women with multiple sclerosis.

Libraries were prepared through the immunoSEQ multiplex PCR assay. TCRdb limited this immuneACCESS table to in-frame rearrangements with V and J called. A share of clones is missing; checked studies link under half to unresolved V genes, and the rest is unexplained. The sample table lists tens of thousands of clones, 80% to 95% of them with a count of one. Jointly, the top ten make up around 1.7% of the sample. V is cut back by 7 bases and J by 4 bases, with 4 bases in the junction unmatched. Including cysteine and phenylalanine, the CDR3 has 14 amino acids. Only CDR3 DNA is held: 42 bases, read in frame from base 1. Reading the germline V gene (reference sequence) gives CDR1 PRHDT and CDR2 FYEKMQ. On this clone: Its recognized antigen is unknown. No qualities accompany the bases; no much larger clone lies one base away.

The receptor comes from a female donor in good health, enrolled as a control in a pregnancy study. The V and J genes are TRBV13 and TRBJ2-2, with 9 bases aligning to TRBD2. This material consisted of peripheral blood, taken in the first trimester of pregnancy. The CDR3 protein: CASIEAGGTGELFF. The nucleotide sequence reads TGTGCCAGCATTGAAGCGGGGGGCACCGGGGAGCTGTTTTTT.